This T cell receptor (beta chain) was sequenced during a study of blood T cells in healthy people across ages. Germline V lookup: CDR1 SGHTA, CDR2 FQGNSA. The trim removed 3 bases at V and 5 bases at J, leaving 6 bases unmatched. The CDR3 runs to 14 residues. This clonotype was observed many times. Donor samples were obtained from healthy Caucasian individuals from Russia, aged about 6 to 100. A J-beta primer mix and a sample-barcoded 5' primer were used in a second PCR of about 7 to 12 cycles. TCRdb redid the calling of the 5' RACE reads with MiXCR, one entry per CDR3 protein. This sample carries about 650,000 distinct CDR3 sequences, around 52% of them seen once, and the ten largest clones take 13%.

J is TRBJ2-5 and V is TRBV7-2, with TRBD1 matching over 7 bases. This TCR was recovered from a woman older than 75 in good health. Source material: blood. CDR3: CASSLDRFSETQYF. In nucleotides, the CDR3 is TGTGCCAGCAGCTTGGACAGGTTTTCGGAGACCCAGTACTTC.